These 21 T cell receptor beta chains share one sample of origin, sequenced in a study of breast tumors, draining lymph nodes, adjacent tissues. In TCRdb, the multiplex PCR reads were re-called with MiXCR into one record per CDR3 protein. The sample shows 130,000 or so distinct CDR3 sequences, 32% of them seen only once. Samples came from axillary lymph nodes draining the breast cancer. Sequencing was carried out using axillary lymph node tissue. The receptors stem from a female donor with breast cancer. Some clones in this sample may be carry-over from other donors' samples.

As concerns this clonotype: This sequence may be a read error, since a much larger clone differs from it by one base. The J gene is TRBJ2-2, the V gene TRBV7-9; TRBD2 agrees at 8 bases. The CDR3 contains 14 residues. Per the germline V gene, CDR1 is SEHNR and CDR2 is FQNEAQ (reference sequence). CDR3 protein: CASSLRGGTGELLF. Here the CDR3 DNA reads TGTGCCAGCAGCTTACGGGGGGGTACCGGGGAGCTGCTTTTT.

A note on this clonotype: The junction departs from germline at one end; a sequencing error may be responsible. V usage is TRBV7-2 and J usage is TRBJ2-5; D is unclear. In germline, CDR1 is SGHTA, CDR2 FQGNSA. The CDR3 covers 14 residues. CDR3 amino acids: CASSLGAYQETQCF. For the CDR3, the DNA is TGTGCCAGCAGCTTAGGAGCATACCAAGAGACCCAGTGCTTC. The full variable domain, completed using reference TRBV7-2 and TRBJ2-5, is GAGVSQSPSNKVTEKGKDVELRCDPISGHTALYWYRQSLGQGLEFLIYFQGNSAPDKSGLPSDRFSAERTGGSVSTLTIQRTQQEDSAVYLCASSLGAYQETQCFGPGTRLLVL.

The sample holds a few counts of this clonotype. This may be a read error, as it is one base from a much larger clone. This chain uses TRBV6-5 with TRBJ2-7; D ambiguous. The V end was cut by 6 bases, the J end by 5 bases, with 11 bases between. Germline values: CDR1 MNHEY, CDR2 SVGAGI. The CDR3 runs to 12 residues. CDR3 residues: CASRLNTDEQYF. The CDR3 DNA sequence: TGTGCCAGCAGGCTGAACACCGACGAGCAGTACTTC.

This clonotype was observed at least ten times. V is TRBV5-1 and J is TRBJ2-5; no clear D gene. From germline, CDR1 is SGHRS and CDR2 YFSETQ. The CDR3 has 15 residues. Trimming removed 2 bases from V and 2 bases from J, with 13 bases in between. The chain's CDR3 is CASSLAPGGQETQYF. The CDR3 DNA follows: TGCGCCAGCAGCTTAGCTCCCGGCGGTCAAGAGACCCAGTACTTC.

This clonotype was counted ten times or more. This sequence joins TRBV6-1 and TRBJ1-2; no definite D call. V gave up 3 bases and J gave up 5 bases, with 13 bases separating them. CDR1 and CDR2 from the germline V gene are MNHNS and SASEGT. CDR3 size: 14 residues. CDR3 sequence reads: CASSEVTAYYGYTF. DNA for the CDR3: TGTGCCAGCAGTGAGGTAACAGCCTATTATGGCTACACCTTC.

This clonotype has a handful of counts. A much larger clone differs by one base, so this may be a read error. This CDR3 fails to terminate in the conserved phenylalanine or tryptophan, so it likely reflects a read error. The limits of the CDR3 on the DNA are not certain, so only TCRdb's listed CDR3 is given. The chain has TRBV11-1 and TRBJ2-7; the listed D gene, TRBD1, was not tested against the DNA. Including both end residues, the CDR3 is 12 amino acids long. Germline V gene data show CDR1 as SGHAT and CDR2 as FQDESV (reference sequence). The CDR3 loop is CASSSARDTGFG.

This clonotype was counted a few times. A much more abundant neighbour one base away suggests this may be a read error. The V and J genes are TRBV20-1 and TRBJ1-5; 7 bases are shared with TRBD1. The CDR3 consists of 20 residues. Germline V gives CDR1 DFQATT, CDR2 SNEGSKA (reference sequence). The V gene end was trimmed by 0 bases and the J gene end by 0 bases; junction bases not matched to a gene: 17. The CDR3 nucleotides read TGCAGTGCTAGAGAGGATCCGGGGACAGCGGTCGTATATAGCAATCAGCCCCAGCATTTT. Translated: CSAREDPGTAVVYSNQPQHF.

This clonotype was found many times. In DNA form, the CDR3 reads TGTGCCAGCAGCTTAGCGGAAGGACTCCCGTACAATGAGCAGTTCTTC. This translates into CASSLAEGLPYNEQFF. V is TRBV7-6 and J is TRBJ2-1, with D perhaps matching TRBD2 (5 bases). V was shortened by 0 bases and J by 4 bases, with 13 bases between the two germline ends. Germline values: CDR1 SGHVS, CDR2 FNYEAQ. This CDR3 spans 16 amino acids.

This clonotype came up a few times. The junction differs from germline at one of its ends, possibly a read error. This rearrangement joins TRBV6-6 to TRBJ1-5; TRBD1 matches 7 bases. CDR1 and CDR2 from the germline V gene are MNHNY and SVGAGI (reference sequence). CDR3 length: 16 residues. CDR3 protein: CASSHSTGRSNQPQHF. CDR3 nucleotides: TGTGCCAGCAGTCACTCGACAGGGAGAAGCAATCAGCCCCAGCATTTT.

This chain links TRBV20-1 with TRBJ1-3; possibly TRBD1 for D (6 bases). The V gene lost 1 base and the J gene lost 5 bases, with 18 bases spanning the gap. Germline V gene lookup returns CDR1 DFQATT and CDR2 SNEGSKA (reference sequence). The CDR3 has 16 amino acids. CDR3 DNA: TGCAGTGCTAGAGCCACTGGCAGGGGTAACCGAAACACCATATATTTT. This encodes CSARATGRGNRNTIYF.

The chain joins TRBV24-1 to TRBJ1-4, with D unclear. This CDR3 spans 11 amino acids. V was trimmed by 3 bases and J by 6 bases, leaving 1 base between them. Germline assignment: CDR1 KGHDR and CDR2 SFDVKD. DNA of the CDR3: TGTGCCACCAGTGATGATGAAAAACTGTTTTTT. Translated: CATSDDEKLFF.

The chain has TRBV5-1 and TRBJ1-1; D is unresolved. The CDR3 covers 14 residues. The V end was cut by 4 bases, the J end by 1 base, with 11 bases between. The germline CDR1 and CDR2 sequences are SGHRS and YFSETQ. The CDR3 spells CASSTQSSNTEAFF. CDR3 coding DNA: TGCGCCAGCAGCACACAGAGTTCGAACACTGAAGCTTTCTTT. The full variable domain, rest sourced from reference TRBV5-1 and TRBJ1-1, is KAGVTQTPRYLIKTRGQQVTLSCSPISGHRSVSWYQQTPGQGLQFLFEYFSETQRNKGNFPGRFSGRQFSNSRSEMNVSTLELGDSALYLCASSTQSSNTEAFFGQGTRLTVV.

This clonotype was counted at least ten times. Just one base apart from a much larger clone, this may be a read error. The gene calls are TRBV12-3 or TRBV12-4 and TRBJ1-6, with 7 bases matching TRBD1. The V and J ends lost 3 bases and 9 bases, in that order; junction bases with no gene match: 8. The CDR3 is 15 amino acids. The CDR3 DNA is TGTGCCAGCAGTTTCGCCGGGACAGCAGGTTCACCCCTCCACTTT. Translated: CASSFAGTAGSPLHF.

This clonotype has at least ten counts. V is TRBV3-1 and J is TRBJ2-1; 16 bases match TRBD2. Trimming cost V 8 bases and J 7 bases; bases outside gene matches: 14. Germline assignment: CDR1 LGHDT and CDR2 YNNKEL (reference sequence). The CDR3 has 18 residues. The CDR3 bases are TGTGCCAGCGGTTTGGGGACTAGCGGGGGGGCGATCAGAAATGAGCAGTTCTTC. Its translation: CASGLGTSGGAIRNEQFF.

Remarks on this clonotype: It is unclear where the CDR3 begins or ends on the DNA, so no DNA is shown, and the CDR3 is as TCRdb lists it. CDR3 region: CASSPCASSAGVDLYEQYF. This chain links TRBV21-1 with TRBJ2-7; no check of the table's D call, TRBD1, against the DNA was made. TRBV21-1 is an annotated pseudogene. The CDR3 region is 19 residues in length, termini included.

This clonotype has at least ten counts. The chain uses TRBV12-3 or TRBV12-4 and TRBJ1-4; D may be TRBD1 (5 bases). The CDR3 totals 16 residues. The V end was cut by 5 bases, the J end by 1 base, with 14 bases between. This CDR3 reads CASSPRQKLTNEKLFF. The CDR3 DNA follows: TGTGCCAGCAGTCCGCGACAGAAGTTAACTAATGAAAAACTGTTTTTT.

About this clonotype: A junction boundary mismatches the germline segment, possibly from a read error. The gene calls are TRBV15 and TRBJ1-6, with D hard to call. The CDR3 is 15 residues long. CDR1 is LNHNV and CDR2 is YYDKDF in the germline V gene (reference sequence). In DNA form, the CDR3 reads TGTGCCACCAGCCGAGATAGCTCCTATAATTCACCCCTCCACTTT. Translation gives CATSRDSSYNSPLHF.

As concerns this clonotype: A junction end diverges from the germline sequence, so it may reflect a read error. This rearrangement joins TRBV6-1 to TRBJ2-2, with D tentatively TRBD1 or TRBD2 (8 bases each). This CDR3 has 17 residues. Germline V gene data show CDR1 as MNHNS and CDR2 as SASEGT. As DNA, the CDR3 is TGTGCCATCAGGGGGCAGCGGGGGCTGATGGACACCGGGGAGCTGTCTTGG. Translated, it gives CAIRGQRGLMDTGELSW.

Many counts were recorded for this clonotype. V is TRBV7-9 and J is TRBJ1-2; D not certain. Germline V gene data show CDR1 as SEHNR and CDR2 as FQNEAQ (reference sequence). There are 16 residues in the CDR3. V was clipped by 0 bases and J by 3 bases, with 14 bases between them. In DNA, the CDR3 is TGTGCCAGCAGCTTAGCGACAAGGATACGTGACTATGGCTACACCTTC. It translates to CASSLATRIRDYGYTF.

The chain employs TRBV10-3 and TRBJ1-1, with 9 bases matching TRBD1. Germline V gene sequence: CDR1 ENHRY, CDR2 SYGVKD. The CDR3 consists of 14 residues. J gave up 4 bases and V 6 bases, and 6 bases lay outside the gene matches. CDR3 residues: CAISHDRGSTEAFF. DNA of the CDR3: TGTGCCATCAGCCACGACAGGGGGAGCACTGAAGCTTTCTTT.

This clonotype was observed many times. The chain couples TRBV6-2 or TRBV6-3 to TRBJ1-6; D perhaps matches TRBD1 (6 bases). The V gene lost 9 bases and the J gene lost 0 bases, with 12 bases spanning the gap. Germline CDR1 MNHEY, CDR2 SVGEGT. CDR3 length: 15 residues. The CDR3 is CASKGGSSYNSPLHF. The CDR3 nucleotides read TGTGCCAGTAAGGGGGGGAGCTCCTATAATTCACCCCTCCACTTT.